The 16 T cell receptor beta chains below all came from one sample that was sequenced in a study of cytotoxic CD8 clonotypes in ibrutinib-treated CLL. TCRdb keeps only in-frame clones here, not all; method: immunoSEQ multiplex PCR. The table includes 120,000 to 150,000 clones, about 72% detected once. The sequencing here drew on PBMCs, taken after 12 months of ibrutinib treatment. These receptors all stem from a human donor with chronic lymphocytic leukemia.

This chain's CDR3 is CASSQGQDFMNTEAFF. The DNA of the CDR3 is TGTGCCAGCAGCCAAGGACAGGACTTCATGAACACTGAAGCTTTCTTT. This chain connects TRBV5-6 to TRBJ1-1; TRBD1 agrees at 7 bases. The CDR3 is 16 amino acids. Trimming took 4 bases from V and 0 from J; bases not matched to a gene: 9. Per germline, CDR1 SGHDT and CDR2 YYEEEE.

This clone was seen only once. V usage is TRBV28 and J usage is TRBJ2-7; D is unclear. The V end lost 6 bases, the J end lost 2 bases, and 11 bases lay between the germline ends. The CDR3 is made up of 13 amino acids. Germline assignment: CDR1 MDHEN and CDR2 SYDVKM. In nucleotides, the CDR3 is TGTGCCAGCAGCGCCGGGTCCACCTACGAGCAGTACTTC. Translating it yields CASSAGSTYEQYF.

The chain uses TRBV19 and TRBJ2-1; D not certain. The V gene lost 5 bases and the J gene lost 10 bases, with 12 bases spanning the gap. Looked up from germline, CDR1 is LNHDA and CDR2 is SQIVND (reference sequence). The CDR3 totals 12 residues. The DNA for the CDR3 is TGTGCCAGTAGTGCCCAGGCACGGGAGCAGTTCTTC. As protein: CASSAQAREQFF.

The chain employs TRBV6-1 and TRBJ2-7; TRBD1 aligns across 9 bases. This CDR3 has 17 amino acids. Germline V gene data show CDR1 as MNHNS and CDR2 as SASEGT. Trimming took 2 bases from V and 1 from J; bases not matched to a gene: 9. CDR3 amino acids: CASSERRAGTGSYEQYF. Written as DNA, the CDR3 is TGTGCCAGCAGTGAAAGGCGCGCCGGGACAGGGTCCTACGAGCAGTACTTC.

This clone is a singleton in its sample. The V gene is TRBV6-1, the J gene TRBJ2-7; tentative D call: TRBD1 (8 bases). The germline CDR1 and CDR2 sequences are MNHNS and SASEGT. V gave up 8 bases and J gave up 0 bases, with 14 bases separating them. This CDR3 has 14 residues. The CDR3 here is CASQTGGGSYEQYF. The CDR3 DNA follows: TGTGCCAGCCAAACAGGGGGGGGCTCCTACGAGCAGTACTTC.

The V gene is TRBV5-6, the J gene TRBJ2-3; D gene unclear. V gave up 1 base and J gave up 4 bases, with 16 bases separating them. Germline CDR1 is SGHDT and CDR2 is YYEEEE. CDR3 length: 16 amino acids. The CDR3 loop is CASSLKTDLAPDTQYF. Here the CDR3 DNA reads TGTGCCAGCAGCTTGAAAACCGATCTTGCCCCAGATACGCAGTATTTT.

This chain links TRBV7-9 with TRBJ2-3; D is ambiguous. V was cut by 5 bases and J by 2 bases, with 5 bases left in between. The CDR3 runs to 12 residues. The germline V gene has CDR1 SEHNR and CDR2 FQNEAQ (reference sequence). DNA of the CDR3: TGTGCCAGCAGCCCGAACACAGATACGCAGTATTTT. Protein: CASSPNTDTQYF.

The genes are TRBV7-2 and TRBJ2-3, with TRBD2 identical over 8 bases. The trim removed 2 bases at V and 4 bases at J, leaving 8 bases unmatched. The CDR3 sequence is 16 residues long. Germline CDR1 and CDR2: SGHTA and FQGNSA. The CDR3 bases are TGTGCCAGCAGCTTAAGGTTAGCGGGAACCGCAGATACGCAGTATTTT. As protein: CASSLRLAGTADTQYF.

The chain combines TRBV6-5 with TRBJ1-1; D might be TRBD1 (6 bases). V lost 3 bases, J lost 6 bases, and 14 bases lay in between. Germline V gene sequence: CDR1 MNHEY, CDR2 SVGAGI. The CDR3 totals 14 residues. CDR3 amino acids: CASSYSRGASEAFF. The DNA for the CDR3 is TGTGCCAGCAGTTATTCACGGGGGGCTTCTGAAGCTTTCTTT.

This sequence joins TRBV19 and TRBJ2-1; D is unclear. V dropped 5 bases and J dropped 8 bases, with 10 bases sitting between them. Germline CDR1 is LNHDA and CDR2 is SQIVND (reference sequence). The length of the CDR3 is 12 residues. CDR3 in amino acids: CASSVRGYEQFF. The CDR3 DNA sequence: TGTGCCAGTAGTGTTCGAGGTTATGAGCAGTTCTTC. The whole variable domain, remainder taken from reference TRBV19 and TRBJ2-1, is DGGITQSPKYLFRKEGQNVTLSCEQNLNHDAMYWYRQDPGQGLRLIYYSQIVNDFQKGDIAEGYSVSREKKESFPLTVTSAQKNPTAFYLCASSVRGYEQFFGPGTRLTVL.

The chain employs TRBV12-5 and TRBJ2-1; D possibly corresponds to TRBD1 (6 bases). The CDR3 extends over 16 amino acids. Per germline, CDR1 LGHNT and CDR2 FRNRAP. Trimming cost V 6 bases and J 7 bases, with 22 bases left between them. The DNA of the CDR3 is TGTGCTAGTGGCCCAACTCAGGGGAGCTGGGGGAATGAGCAGTTCTTC. It translates to CASGPTQGSWGNEQFF.

V usage is TRBV19 and J usage is TRBJ2-7; D possibly corresponds to TRBD2 (5 bases). This CDR3 spans 13 amino acids. The V and J ends lost 5 bases and 3 bases respectively, with 11 bases between them. The germline V gene has CDR1 LNHDA and CDR2 SQIVND (reference sequence). This CDR3 is CASSSWEYYEQYF. The CDR3 nucleotides read TGTGCCAGTAGTTCGTGGGAGTACTACGAGCAGTACTTC. Full variable domain (rest looked up from reference TRBV19 and TRBJ2-7): DGGITQSPKYLFRKEGQNVTLSCEQNLNHDAMYWYRQDPGQGLRLIYYSQIVNDFQKGDIAEGYSVSREKKESFPLTVTSAQKNPTAFYLCASSSWEYYEQYFGPGTRLTVT.

This chain links TRBV30 with TRBJ1-2; no definite D call. V shed 3 bases and J shed 2 bases, with 16 bases lying between them. CDR1 GTSNPN and CDR2 SVGIG come from the germline V gene (reference sequence). The CDR3 runs to 15 residues. CDR3 protein: CAWRRAVGKNYGYTF. The CDR3 DNA follows: TGTGCCTGGAGGAGGGCCGTGGGGAAGAACTATGGCTACACCTTC.

The rearrangement joins TRBV5-1 to TRBJ2-2; TRBD1 matches 7 bases. V shed 0 bases, J shed 1 base, and the junction held 0 bases outside the gene matches. Germline CDR1 is SGHRS and CDR2 is YFSETQ. The CDR3 runs to 15 residues. The CDR3 spells CASSLGDRNTGELFF. The CDR3 DNA reads as TGCGCCAGCAGCTTGGGGGACAGGAACACCGGGGAGCTGTTTTTT.

The gene calls are TRBV28 and TRBJ2-2, with D possibly matching TRBD1 (5 bases). In germline, CDR1 is MDHEN, CDR2 SYDVKM. V lost 6 bases to trimming and J lost 0 bases, with 11 bases between them. The CDR3 has 15 amino acids. The CDR3, as DNA: TGTGCCAGCAGGTCCCTGACAGCGAACACCGGGGAGCTGTTTTTT. Amino acid sequence: CASRSLTANTGELFF.

The rearrangement joins TRBV25-1 to TRBJ2-1, with D unresolved. The CDR3 is 14 residues long. V lost 0 bases, J lost 3 bases, and 6 bases lay in between. Germline-derived CDR1 and CDR2 are MGHDK and SYGVNS. The CDR3 bases are TGTGCCAGCAGTGAATACGGCAGCTACAATGAGCAGTTCTTC. This gives the protein CASSEYGSYNEQFF.